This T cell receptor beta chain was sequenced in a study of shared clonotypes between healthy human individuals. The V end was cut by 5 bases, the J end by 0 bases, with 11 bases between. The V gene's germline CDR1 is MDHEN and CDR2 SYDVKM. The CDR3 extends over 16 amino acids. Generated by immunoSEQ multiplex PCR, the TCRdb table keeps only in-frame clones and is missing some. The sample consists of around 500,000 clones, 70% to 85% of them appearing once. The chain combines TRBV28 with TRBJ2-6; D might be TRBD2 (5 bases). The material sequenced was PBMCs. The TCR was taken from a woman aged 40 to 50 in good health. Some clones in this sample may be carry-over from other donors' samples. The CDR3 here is CASSLSEVSGANVLTF. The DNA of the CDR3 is TGTGCCAGCAGTCTCTCGGAGGTCTCTGGGGCCAACGTCCTGACTTTC.